This TCR beta chain was identified during a study of shared clonotypes between healthy human individuals. Study summary: Three plates were used per donor for CD4 naive, three for CD4 memory, two for CD8 naive and one for CD8 memory. Study conclusions and caveats: Memory subsets generally showed smaller estimated richness than naive subsets did. Of the naive CD4 clonotypes, roughly 5.5% were shared across several donors.

Clones were read by immunoSEQ multiplex PCR, and TCRdb kept only the in-frame ones, dropping some. This table holds 2,500,000 or so clones, roughly 93% found once. This CDR3 is built from 14 residues. Germline CDR1 reads LGHNA; CDR2 reads YNFKEQ. V lost 4 bases and J 2 bases, leaving 12 bases between the germline ends. All donors qualified as healthy HIV-negative adults and had experienced no recent acute infections or vaccinations. Notes on this clone: Its antigen is unidentified.

The receptor's source is a young man in good health. Some clones in this sample may be carry-over from other donors' samples. The sequencing sample was made of naive CD4+ T cells from PBMCs. Regarding subset: CD45RA+ positively selected. The chain recombines TRBV4-2 with TRBJ2-7, with a possible D match to TRBD1 (5 bases). The CDR3 region is CASSPTQGTYEQYF. The CDR3 bases are TGTGCCAGCAGCCCGACCCAGGGAACCTACGAGCAGTACTTC.